These 17 T cell receptor beta chains came from one sample sequenced in a study of CD8 T cells in ankylosing spondylitis. TCRdb re-called the 5' RACE reads through MiXCR, storing one row per CDR3 protein. The repertoire holds around 230,000 distinct CDR3 sequences, with 8.6% as singletons. Sequenced input: blood, either unsorted or a sorted T cell fraction (not recorded which). These receptors were collected from a male donor with ankylosing spondylitis or in good health (not recorded which).

This clonotype was found many times. The rearrangement uses TRBV20-1 and TRBJ2-3, with TRBD2 matching over 9 bases. CDR3 size: 15 residues. Trimming took 3 bases from V and 6 from J; bases not matched to a gene: 10. Germline CDR1 reads DFQATT; CDR2 reads SNEGSKA (reference sequence). The CDR3 loop is CSARGLAGIFDTQYF. CDR3 sequence (DNA): TGCAGTGCTAGGGGACTAGCAGGGATATTTGATACGCAGTATTTT.

The sample holds many counts of this clonotype. The genes are TRBV7-3 and TRBJ2-7; a weak D match, TRBD2 (6 bases). The CDR3 spans 12 residues. Germline V gene sequence: CDR1 SGHTA, CDR2 FQGTGA. The CDR3 region is CAYCRGCYEQYF. CDR3 nucleotides: TGTGCTTACTGTCGGGGGTGCTACGAGCAGTACTTC. Variable domain in full (rest from reference TRBV7-3 and TRBJ2-7): GAGVSQTPSNKVTEKGKYVELRCDPISGHTALYWYRQSLGQGPEFLIYFQGTGAADDSGLPNDRFFAVRPEGSVSTLKIQRTERGDSAVYLCAYCRGCYEQYFGPGTRLTVT.

The rearrangement links TRBV12-3 or TRBV12-4 to TRBJ2-1, with 7 bases aligning to TRBD1. The CDR3 totals 14 residues. The junction had 9 bases not matched to a gene; V was cut back by 4 bases and J by 9 bases. This chain's CDR3 is CASSYERQGGEQFF. In DNA, the CDR3 is TGTGCCAGCAGTTACGAAAGACAGGGTGGTGAGCAGTTCTTC.

This clonotype was counted many times. This rearrangement joins TRBV12-3 or TRBV12-4 to TRBJ2-1, with TRBD2 matching over 11 bases. The CDR3 runs to 15 residues. Germline trimming cut 7 bases from V and 8 bases from J; bases unmatched to any gene: 10. This CDR3 reads CASTLSGGAIHEQFF. CDR3 coding DNA: TGTGCCAGCACCCTTAGCGGGGGGGCCATTCATGAGCAGTTCTTC.

There are a few counts of this clonotype. This chain joins TRBV18 and TRBJ2-7, with a tentative D call TRBD2 (5 bases). The CDR3 length is 12 residues. V was cut by 3 bases and J by 5 bases, with 8 bases left in between. Germline CDR1 and CDR2: KGHSH and LQKENI. CDR3 amino acids: CASSPRTDEQYF. For the CDR3, the DNA is TGTGCCAGCTCACCGAGGACTGACGAGCAGTACTTC.

At least ten counts were recorded for this clonotype. The CDR3 is CASSQDSANTGELFF. The CDR3 nucleotides are TGTGCCAGCAGTCAGGACAGCGCGAACACCGGGGAGCTGTTTTTT. J is TRBJ2-2 and V is TRBV12-3 or TRBV12-4, with D perhaps matching TRBD1 (6 bases). V gave up 5 bases and J gave up 0 bases, with 10 bases separating them. The CDR3 sequence is 15 residues long.

The sample holds many counts of this clonotype. The CDR3 DNA sequence: TGTGCCAGCAGCCACTGGCGGGGGGAACATCAAGAGACCCAGTACTTC. Translating it yields CASSHWRGEHQETQYF. This chain uses TRBV12-3 or TRBV12-4 with TRBJ2-5, with 8 bases identical to TRBD2. The CDR3 has 16 residues. V lost 6 bases to trimming and J lost 2 bases; unmatched junction nucleotides: 11.

A word on this clonotype: Given a much more abundant clone one base away, this may be a read error. This sequence joins TRBV7-2 and TRBJ2-7, with a tentative D call TRBD1 (6 bases). V shed 5 bases and J shed 2 bases, with 13 bases lying between them. CDR3 size: 14 residues. Per germline, CDR1 SGHTA and CDR2 FQGNSA. CDR3 region: CASSAVQGTYEQYF. The CDR3 DNA is TGTGCCAGCAGCGCGGTGCAGGGGACCTACGAGCAGTACTTC.

Only a few counts were recorded for this clonotype. The V call is TRBV4-3, the J call TRBJ2-3, with TRBD1 matching 9 bases. CDR1 LGHNA and CDR2 YSLEER come from the germline V gene. There are 15 residues in the CDR3. The ends lost 1 base at V and 5 bases at J; junction bases unmatched: 4. The CDR3, as DNA: TGCGCCAGCAGCCAAGGACAGGGGGTGAGAGATACGCAGTATTTT. This gives the protein CASSQGQGVRDTQYF.

This clonotype was seen a few times. The gene calls are TRBV4-3 and TRBJ2-5, with unresolved D. CDR1 LGHNA and CDR2 YSLEER come from the germline V gene. V was pared by 0 bases and J by 5 bases, with 10 bases between. CDR3 length equals 14 residues. The CDR3 loop is CASSQERTAETQYF. CDR3 DNA sequence: TGCGCCAGCAGCCAAGAAAGAACGGCGGAGACCCAGTACTTC.

This clonotype was counted at least ten times. The rearrangement uses TRBV10-2 and TRBJ2-3; 11 bases match TRBD2. The trim removed 0 bases at V and 1 base at J, leaving 15 bases unmatched. Germline assignment: CDR1 WSHSY and CDR2 SAAADI. The CDR3 covers 21 residues. This chain's CDR3 is CASSESPGLAALLGGTDTQYF. The CDR3 DNA reads TGCGCCAGCAGTGAGTCGCCGGGACTAGCGGCCCTTTTAGGTGGCACAGATACGCAGTATTTT.

In this sample, this clonotype turned up a few times. The V and J genes are TRBV6-1 and TRBJ2-5; D remains ambiguous. The germline V gene has CDR1 MNHNS and CDR2 SASEGT. CDR3 length equals 13 residues. V was cut by 3 bases and J by 5 bases, with 10 bases left in between. The CDR3 loop reads CASSDWFWETQYF. CDR3 nucleotides: TGTGCCAGCAGTGACTGGTTTTGGGAGACCCAGTACTTC.

This clonotype showed up many times. The rearrangement joins TRBV12-3 or TRBV12-4 to TRBJ2-5, with TRBD2 as a possible D gene (5 bases). V was cut by 6 bases and J by 0 bases, with 11 bases left in between. The CDR3 is 14 amino acids. Written as DNA, the CDR3 is TGTGCCAGCAGCCAAACGGGGAACCAAGAGACCCAGTACTTC. Translation: CASSQTGNQETQYF.

This clonotype was found once. With a much larger clone just one base away, this may be a read error. The J gene is TRBJ2-1, the V gene TRBV20-1, with no clear D. This CDR3 comprises 11 residues. Germline V gene data show CDR1 as DFQATT and CDR2 as SNEGSKA (reference sequence). The CDR3: CNARAVNEQFF. The DNA of the CDR3 is TGCAATGCTAGAGCTGTGAATGAGCAGTTCTTC.

The chain combines TRBV5-1 with TRBJ1-1, with 9 positions matching TRBD1. The trim removed 6 bases at V and 1 base at J, leaving 4 bases unmatched. Per the germline V gene, CDR1 is SGHRS and CDR2 is YFSETQ. The CDR3 totals 14 residues. CDR3 amino acids: CASTQTGGNTEAFF. DNA of the CDR3: TGCGCCAGCACCCAGACAGGGGGGAACACTGAAGCTTTCTTT.

This clonotype was picked up many times. Germline is not matched at one junction end, which may reflect a read error. The rearrangement links TRBV7-9 to TRBJ1-1; 7 bases line up with TRBD1. CDR1 SEHNR and CDR2 FQNEAQ come from the germline V gene (reference sequence). There are 11 residues in the CDR3. The CDR3 protein is CASSTDREAFF. Written as DNA, the CDR3 is TGCGCCAGCAGCACGGACAGGGAAGCTTTCTTT.

Many counts were recorded for this clonotype. The V call is TRBV7-8, the J call TRBJ1-6; D is undetermined. Germline V gives CDR1 SGHVS, CDR2 FQNEAQ. The V end was cut by 1 base, the J end by 8 bases, with 12 bases between. This CDR3 region has 15 residues. The CDR3 loop is CASSLGGGRDSPLHF. DNA for the CDR3: TGTGCCAGCAGCTTAGGAGGAGGGAGGGATTCACCCCTCCACTTT.